This T cell receptor (beta chain) was captured in a study of shared clonotypes between healthy human individuals. Study conclusions and caveats: Non-shared clonotypes displayed generation probabilities falling below those of clonotypes present in all four donors.

Donors were Caucasian adults residing in Nashville, Tennessee, USA. The study ran the assay at deep level. TCRdb's copy holds only in-frame clones and misses some; the assay was immunoSEQ multiplex PCR. Among over a million clones, around 74% were seen once, and the ten largest hold about 1.5%. The CDR3 runs to 16 residues. CDR1 and CDR2 from the germline V gene are SGHDT and YYEEEE. J lost 6 bases, V lost 3 bases, and 8 bases had no gene match. Comments on this clone: Its antigen is unknown.

This chain links TRBV5-6 with TRBJ2-2; the match to TRBD1 covers 10 bases. This TCR derives from a man in his late teens or twenties in good health. Material for sequencing was memory CD4+ T cells sorted from blood. Subset defined: CD45RA-negative fraction. In DNA, the CDR3 is TGTGCCAGCAGCTGGCAGGGACAGGGGTCCCCCGGGGAGCTGTTTTTT. Encoded protein: CASSWQGQGSPGELFF. Full variable domain (remainder filled in from reference TRBV5-6 and TRBJ2-2): DAGVTQSPTHLIKTRGQQVTLRCSPKSGHDTVSWYQQALGQGPQFIFQYYEEEERQRGNFPDRFSGHQFPNYSSELNVNALLLGDSALYLCASSWQGQGSPGELFFGEGSRLTVL.